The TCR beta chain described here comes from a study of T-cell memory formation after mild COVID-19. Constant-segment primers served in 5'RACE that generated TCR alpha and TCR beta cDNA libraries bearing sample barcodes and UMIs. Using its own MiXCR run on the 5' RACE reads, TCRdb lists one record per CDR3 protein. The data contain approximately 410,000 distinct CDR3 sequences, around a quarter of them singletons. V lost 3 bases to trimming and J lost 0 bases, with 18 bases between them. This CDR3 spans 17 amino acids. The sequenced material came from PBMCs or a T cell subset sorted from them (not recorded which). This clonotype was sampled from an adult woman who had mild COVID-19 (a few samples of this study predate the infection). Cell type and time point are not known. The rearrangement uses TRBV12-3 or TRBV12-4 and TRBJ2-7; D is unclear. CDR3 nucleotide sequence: TGTGCCAGCAGTTTCGGAACAGCCGCTACAAGCTCCTACGAGCAGTACTTC. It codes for CASSFGTAATSSYEQYF.